This T cell receptor (beta chain) was obtained from a study of Graves' ophthalmopathy and Graves' hyperthyroidism. Scientists amplified the TCR beta CDR3 regions from RNA transcripts. Second-round multiplex PCR came after first-round RT-PCR with HTBI primers. Each CDR3 protein is one row after TCRdb ran MiXCR on the multiplex PCR reads. Of over a million distinct CDR3 sequences detected, 35% to 40% appear once; the ten largest clones hold 11%. In the case of this clonotype: Its specificity is not known. One end of the junction does not line up with germline, which may come from a read error.

Aged 18 to 65, hyperthyroidism patients had new diagnoses of under 2 months' duration. General observations from the study: Most thyroid clonotypes expanded beyond 0.001 frequency were also found in blood. Ophthalmopathy progression cases were predicted by the model with 70.59% sensitivity and less than 85% specificity.

Germline values: CDR1 SGHTA, CDR2 FQGNSA. The CDR3 runs 15 residues. This TCR was recovered from an adult man with Graves' hyperthyroidism. Sequenced material: peripheral blood or thyroid tissue (not recorded which). The chain uses TRBV7-2 and TRBJ2-5; 7 bases line up with TRBD1. CDR3 DNA: TGCGCCAGCAGCCCAAGACAGGGAACGGAAGAGACCCAGTACTTC. It is translated as CASSPRQGTEETQYF. The variable domain in full, completed from reference TRBV7-2 and TRBJ2-5, reads GAGVSQSPSNKVTEKGKDVELRCDPISGHTALYWYRQSLGQGLEFLIYFQGNSAPDKSGLPSDRFSAERTGGSVSTLTIQRTQQEDSAVYLCASSPRQGTEETQYFGPGTRLLVL.